This entry lists 28 T cell receptor beta chains sequenced from one sample in a study of OX40 agonist ivuxolimab in advanced cancers. Clones were sequenced by immunoSEQ multiplex PCR, and TCRdb holds only the in-frame ones, with some missing. This sample has tens of thousands of clones, with roughly 88% found just once. The starting material was CD4+ or CD8+ T cells sorted from blood, obtained in a trial of the OX40 agonist ivuxolimab. Source of these receptors: an adult with an advanced solid tumor such as melanoma, head and neck, liver or kidney cancer.

V gene TRBV28 combines with J gene TRBJ2-7, with TRBD2 matching 14 bases. The CDR3 spans 17 residues. The trim removed 7 bases at V and 2 bases at J, leaving 10 bases unmatched. CDR1 MDHEN and CDR2 SYDVKM come from the germline V gene. CDR3 coding DNA: TGTGCCAGCATCTCTTCGGGACTAGCGGGGGCGCCCTACGAGCAGTACTTC. Its translation: CASISSGLAGAPYEQYF.

CDR3: CASSDSPGQTLYEQYF. The CDR3 nucleotides are TGTGCCAGCAGCGATTCCCCGGGACAGACTCTCTACGAGCAGTACTTC. The chain uses TRBV14 and TRBJ2-7, with 7 bases matching TRBD1. Germline CDR1 and CDR2: SGHDN and FVKESK. The CDR3 loop spans 16 amino acids. V was pared by 5 bases and J by 3 bases, with 13 bases of the junction left unmatched. Full variable domain (missing parts from reference TRBV14 and TRBJ2-7): EAGVTQFPSHSVIEKGQTVTLRCDPISGHDNLYWYRRVMGKEIKFLLHFVKESKQDESGMPNNRFLAERTGGTYSTLKVQPAELEDSGVYFCASSDSPGQTLYEQYFGPGTRLTVT.

The chain carries TRBV10-3 and TRBJ2-5, with D possibly matching TRBD1 (6 bases). Trimming shortened V by 5 bases and J by 2 bases, and 12 bases separated the two germline ends. The CDR3 loop spans 14 amino acids. Germline V gives CDR1 ENHRY, CDR2 SYGVKD. Written as DNA, the CDR3 is TGTGCCATCAGTCCTGACAGGAGTCAAGAGACCCAGTACTTC. Translation gives CAISPDRSQETQYF.

The chain is built from TRBV6-6 and TRBJ1-4; D is unresolved. Trimming stripped 8 bases from V and 4 bases from J, with 11 bases between. Germline lookup yields CDR1 MNHNY and CDR2 SVGAGI (reference sequence). CDR3 length equals 13 residues. This chain's CDR3 is CASRDPDNEKLFF. The CDR3 DNA reads TGTGCCAGCCGTGATCCGGATAATGAAAAACTGTTTTTT.

The rearrangement links TRBV7-3 to TRBJ1-5; TRBD1 matches 8 bases. J gave up 5 bases and V 6 bases, and 3 bases lay outside the gene matches. Looked up from germline, CDR1 is SGHTA and CDR2 is FQGTGA. This CDR3 has 13 amino acids. The CDR3 region has the DNA TGTGCCAGCAGTTTGACAGGGGATCAGCCCCAGCATTTT. Translating it yields CASSLTGDQPQHF.

V and J are TRBV20-1 and TRBJ2-7, with D unclear. The length of the CDR3 is 11 residues. Per germline, CDR1 DFQATT and CDR2 SNEGSKA (reference sequence). The germline V and J ends were trimmed by 6 bases and 0 bases, with 6 bases remaining between them. The CDR3 spells CSAPDSYEQYF. The CDR3 nucleotides are TGCAGTGCCCCAGACTCCTACGAGCAGTACTTC.

This chain links TRBV29-1 with TRBJ2-7, with D uncertain. Trimming left V 4 bases short and J 1 base short, with 8 bases between. CDR3 length equals 12 residues. Per germline, CDR1 SQVTM and CDR2 ANQGSEA. CDR3 DNA: TGCAGCGTTGCGGAGCAGTCCTACGAGCAGTACTTC. This codes for CSVAEQSYEQYF.

This rearrangement joins TRBV5-5 to TRBJ1-3; unclear D gene. V lost 4 bases, J lost 3 bases, and 8 bases lay in between. The germline V gene has CDR1 SGHKS and CDR2 YYEKEE (reference sequence). The CDR3 has 13 amino acids. The chain's CDR3 is CASSSNFGNTIYF. CDR3 nucleotides: TGTGCCAGCAGCAGCAACTTTGGAAACACCATATATTTT. Filled out from reference TRBV5-5 and TRBJ1-3, the complete variable domain reads DAGVTQSPTHLIKTRGQQVTLRCSPISGHKSVSWYQQVLGQGPQFIFQYYEKEERGRGNFPDRFSARQFPNYSSELNVNALLLGDSALYLCASSSNFGNTIYFGEGSWLTVV.

This clone was seen more than once but under ten times. The chain recombines TRBV7-9 with TRBJ1-5, with D unclear. The V end was cut by 5 bases, the J end by 1 base, with 9 bases between. CDR3 size: 14 residues. The germline V gene has CDR1 SEHNR and CDR2 FQNEAQ (reference sequence). The CDR3 DNA reads TGTGCCAGCAGCATTTCAGGAAGCAATCAGCCCCAGCATTTT. It translates to CASSISGSNQPQHF.

The chain uses TRBV5-4 and TRBJ2-3, with 8 bases that match TRBD1. CDR1 and CDR2 (germline): SGHNT, YYREEE (reference sequence). V lost 0 bases, J lost 1 base, and 4 bases stayed unmatched. The CDR3 is made up of 16 amino acids. The CDR3, as DNA: TGTGCCAGCAGCTTGGGGACAGGGTTCGGCACAGATACGCAGTATTTT. It encodes CASSLGTGFGTDTQYF.

As regards this clone: Other DNA sequences in this specimen translate into the identical CDR3. The chain links TRBV29-1 to TRBJ2-5; 8 bases map to TRBD1. Germline-derived CDR1 and CDR2 are SQVTM and ANQGSEA. The CDR3 has 12 residues. The CDR3 loop is CSAETGVETQYF. The CDR3 coding sequence is TGCAGTGCCGAGACAGGGGTAGAGACCCAGTACTTC.

This chain joins TRBV9 and TRBJ1-2; 9 bases are a match to TRBD1. Per the germline V gene, CDR1 is SGDLS and CDR2 is YYNGEE. Unmatched junction bases numbered 12, after V lost 4 bases and J lost 8 bases. The CDR3 extends over 15 amino acids. In DNA, the CDR3 is TGTGCCAGCAGCCCCAGGGACAGGGACGGAGGAGGCTACACCTTC. Protein: CASSPRDRDGGGYTF. The full variable domain, its missing parts supplied by reference TRBV9 and TRBJ1-2, is DSGVTQTPKHLITATGQRVTLRCSPRSGDLSVYWYQQSLDQGLQFLIQYYNGEERAKGNILERFSAQQFPDLHSELNLSSLELGDSALYFCASSPRDRDGGGYTFGSGTRLTVV.

CDR3 DNA sequence: TGTGCCACCTGGCAGGGTAGCTCCTACGAGCAGTACTTC. Encoded protein: CATWQGSSYEQYF. The chain couples TRBV10-3 to TRBJ2-7; the D gene is possibly TRBD1 (5 bases). Deletions cut 10 bases from V and 0 bases from J, with 13 bases between. Germline-derived CDR1 and CDR2 are ENHRY and SYGVKD. This CDR3 contains 13 residues.

This chain links TRBV2 with TRBJ1-5; the D is unclear. Trimming shortened V by 5 bases and J by 3 bases, and 17 bases separated the two germline ends. Per germline, CDR1 SNHLY and CDR2 FYNNEI. CDR3 length: 16 residues. As DNA, the CDR3 is TGTGCCAGCAGTCTAGCCCGTACAGCCTCCAATCAGCCCCAGCATTTT. It yields the protein CASSLARTASNQPQHF.

The genes are TRBV5-4 and TRBJ2-7; the match to TRBD2 covers 10 bases. After removal of 4 bases from V and 6 bases from J, the junction contained 7 bases not matched to a gene. The CDR3 runs 14 residues. Germline V gene data show CDR1 as SGHNT and CDR2 as YYREEE (reference sequence). CDR3 bases: TGTGCCAGCAGCGAGGCTAGCGGGAGAGTCGAGCAGTACTTC. It is translated as CASSEASGRVEQYF.

This clone was seen a few times. The chain joins TRBV5-1 to TRBJ1-4, with 7 bases that match TRBD1. The germline CDR1 and CDR2 sequences are SGHRS and YFSETQ. Trimming removed 0 bases from V and 6 bases from J; junction bases left unmatched: 2. This CDR3 has 14 residues. The DNA of the CDR3 is TGCGCCAGCAGCTTGGGAGGGGGCGATGAAAAACTGTTTTTT. Translation: CASSLGGGDEKLFF.

The rearrangement links TRBV10-3 to TRBJ2-3; D is uncertain. Germline values: CDR1 ENHRY, CDR2 SYGVKD. The CDR3 loop spans 12 amino acids. V lost 6 bases, J lost 4 bases, and 8 bases lay in between. The CDR3 sequence: CAIRKEADTQYF. The CDR3, as DNA: TGTGCCATCAGGAAAGAGGCAGATACGCAGTATTTT.

The rearrangement joins TRBV27 to TRBJ1-1; maybe TRBD1 (5 bases). CDR1 is MNHEY, CDR2 SMNVEV, per germline (reference sequence). This CDR3 spans 13 amino acids. V was clipped by 5 bases and J by 1 base, with 8 bases between them. CDR3 sequence reads: CASSGGPNTEAFF. CDR3 nucleotide sequence: TGTGCCAGCAGTGGGGGACCGAACACTGAAGCTTTCTTT.

This chain uses TRBV5-1 with TRBJ1-3; D unresolved. V was trimmed by 3 bases and J by 7 bases, leaving 11 bases between them. Germline V lookup: CDR1 SGHRS, CDR2 YFSETQ. This CDR3 contains 13 residues. The CDR3 nucleotides read TGCGCCAGCAGCTCAGTGGGGTTGAACACCATATATTTT. Translating gives CASSSVGLNTIYF.

V is TRBV18 and J is TRBJ1-6, with 11 nucleotides matching TRBD1. Germline V gives CDR1 KGHSH, CDR2 LQKENI. Trimming at V came to 0 bases and at J to 6 bases, leaving 1 base not matched to a gene. The CDR3 is made up of 16 amino acids. CDR3 sequence (DNA): TGTGCCAGCTCACCACCGGGACAGGGGGGTAATTCACCCCTCCACTTT. Translation: CASSPPGQGGNSPLHF.

The chain recombines TRBV27 with TRBJ2-5, with 7 bases matching TRBD1. The CDR3 sequence is 13 residues long. After removal of 5 bases from V and 4 bases from J, the junction contained 4 bases not matched to a gene. Germline assignment: CDR1 MNHEY and CDR2 SMNVEV (reference sequence). CDR3 loop: CASSQTGLETQYF. The CDR3 bases are TGTGCCAGCAGTCAGACAGGGTTAGAGACCCAGTACTTC.

About this clone: A read error may produce the germline difference seen at one junction end. In DNA, the CDR3 is TGCAGCGTTGAACTCGGGACAGGTCAGTCCCAGCATTTT. This gives the protein CSVELGTGQSQHF. The V call is TRBV29-1, the J call TRBJ1-5; 8 positions match TRBD1. The CDR3 sequence is 13 residues long. Germline CDR1 SQVTM, CDR2 ANQGSEA.

J is TRBJ2-5 and V is TRBV28; D gene ambiguous. The V and J ends lost 4 bases and 3 bases respectively, with 15 bases between them. The CDR3 loop spans 15 amino acids. Germline assignment: CDR1 MDHEN and CDR2 SYDVKM. The CDR3 protein is CASSSRSGLKETQYF. The CDR3 DNA reads TGTGCCAGCAGTTCCAGATCCGGCCTAAAAGAGACCCAGTACTTC.

V gene TRBV5-1 combines with J gene TRBJ1-4; D is unclear. Trimming pared 3 bases from V and 8 bases from J, leaving 11 bases between. CDR3 length: 13 residues. The V gene's germline CDR1 is SGHRS and CDR2 YFSETQ. The CDR3 is CASSSGIGEKLFF. In DNA form, the CDR3 reads TGCGCCAGCAGCTCGGGAATTGGGGAAAAACTGTTTTTT.

This chain connects TRBV2 to TRBJ2-5; 9 bases fit TRBD2. The junction had 9 bases not matched to a gene; V was cut back by 9 bases and J by 1 base. This CDR3 spans 15 amino acids. Per germline, CDR1 SNHLY and CDR2 FYNNEI. DNA for the CDR3: TGTGCCAGTCAAGAGATTAGCGGGGGCCAAGAGACCCAGTACTTC. Translation: CASQEISGGQETQYF.

The chain uses TRBV2 and TRBJ1-1; D unclear. CDR1 SNHLY and CDR2 FYNNEI come from the germline V gene. Trimming removed 10 bases at V and 0 bases at J, with 18 bases between. The CDR3 is 15 amino acids. The CDR3: CATLSGVAMNTEAFF. DNA for the CDR3: TGTGCCACCCTGAGCGGGGTTGCTATGAACACTGAAGCTTTCTTT.

In DNA form, the CDR3 reads TGTGCCAGCAGCAGTCAGGGTCTTGAGACCCAGTACTTC. Translated: CASSSQGLETQYF. V and J are TRBV7-3 and TRBJ2-5; a possible D gene is TRBD1 (5 bases). Trimming cost V 5 bases and J 5 bases, with 12 bases left between them. Germline assignment: CDR1 SGHTA and CDR2 FQGTGA. The CDR3 spans 13 residues.

This chain joins TRBV25-1 and TRBJ2-1; 7 bases line up with TRBD2. With V trimmed by 2 bases and J by 6 bases, 10 bases remained unmatched. This CDR3 has 16 residues. The germline gives CDR1 MGHDK, CDR2 SYGVNS. The CDR3 nucleotides are TGTGCCAGCAGTGAAGTTTCGGGGGTAGCGGGCAATGAGCAGTTCTTC. It codes for CASSEVSGVAGNEQFF.